This section outlines one TCR beta chain sequence together with its context. Antigen: not known. A much larger clone lies a single base off, so this may be a read error. The germline CDR1 and CDR2 sequences are MDHEN and SYDVKM. This CDR3 contains 13 residues. Time point denoted: newly diagnosed GD, antithyroid drugs for less than 3 months. PBMC-extracted RNA yielded the TCR library. This sample was included in a study of regulatory T cells in long-lasting Graves disease. Study results and caveats: Persistent Graves' patients had lower TCR diversity than newly diagnosed ones.

Arm-PCR of CDR3 regions and iRepertoire HTBI primers were used to build TCR beta libraries. One entry per CDR3 protein, called by TCRdb with MiXCR from the multiplex PCR reads. This sample carries fewer than 500,000 distinct CDR3 sequences, around 16% of them seen once, and the ten largest clones take 12%. Another study also made use of these data, one on T cells in Graves' hyperthyroidism and ophthalmopathy.

V and J are TRBV28 and TRBJ2-3; D uncertain. The J call is uncertain, as TRBJ2-1 better fits the DNA end. Sequences were derived from peripheral blood mononuclear cells (PBMCs), sampled at new diagnosis, from a patient treated with antithyroid drugs. This sequence originates from a man aged 40-55 years with Graves disease. Here the CDR3 reads CASSSLRSDKQFF. The CDR3 coding sequence is TGTGCCAGCAGTTCCCTTCGGTCCGATAAGCAGTTCTTC.